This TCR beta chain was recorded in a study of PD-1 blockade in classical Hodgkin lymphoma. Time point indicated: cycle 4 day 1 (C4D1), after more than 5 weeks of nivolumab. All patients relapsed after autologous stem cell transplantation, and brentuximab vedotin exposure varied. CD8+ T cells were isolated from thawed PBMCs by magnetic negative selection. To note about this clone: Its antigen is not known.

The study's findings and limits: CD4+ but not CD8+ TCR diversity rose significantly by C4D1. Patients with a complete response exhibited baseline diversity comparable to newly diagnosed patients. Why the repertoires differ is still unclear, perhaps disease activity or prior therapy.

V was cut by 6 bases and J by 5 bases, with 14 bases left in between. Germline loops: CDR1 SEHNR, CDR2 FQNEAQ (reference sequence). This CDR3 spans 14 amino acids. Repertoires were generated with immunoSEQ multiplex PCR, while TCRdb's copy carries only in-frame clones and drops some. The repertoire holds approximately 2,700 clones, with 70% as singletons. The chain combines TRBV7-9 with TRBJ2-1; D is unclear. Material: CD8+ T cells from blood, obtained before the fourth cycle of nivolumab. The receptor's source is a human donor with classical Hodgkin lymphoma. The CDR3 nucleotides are TGTGCCAGCAGTCATCCTATGGGAAACAATGAGCAGTTCTTC. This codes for CASSHPMGNNEQFF.